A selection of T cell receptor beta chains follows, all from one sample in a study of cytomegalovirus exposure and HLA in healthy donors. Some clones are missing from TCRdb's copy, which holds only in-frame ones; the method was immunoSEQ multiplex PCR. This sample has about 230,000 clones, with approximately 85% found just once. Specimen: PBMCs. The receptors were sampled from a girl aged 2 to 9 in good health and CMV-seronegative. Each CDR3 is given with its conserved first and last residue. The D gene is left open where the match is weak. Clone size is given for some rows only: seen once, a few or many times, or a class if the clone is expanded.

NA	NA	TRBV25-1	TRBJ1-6	TGTGCCAGCAGTGAATTCAGGGTTAATTCACCCCTCCACTTT	CASSEFRVNSPLHF
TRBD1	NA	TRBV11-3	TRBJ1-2	TGTGCCAGCAGCTTATGCACAGGGGAAGAGCACTATGGCTACACCTTC	CASSLCTGEEHYGYTF
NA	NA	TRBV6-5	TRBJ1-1	TGTGCCACCCAGATAGCAGGGTTGAACACTGAAGCTTTCTTT	CATQIAGLNTEAFF
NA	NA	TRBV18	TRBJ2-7	TGTGCCAGCTCACTGCGCATGGGCCCCTCCTACGAGCAGTACTTC	CASSLRMGPSYEQYF
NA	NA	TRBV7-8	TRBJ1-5	TGTGCCAGCAGCTTACGGGGAAGTCAGCCCCAGCATTTT	CASSLRGSQPQHF
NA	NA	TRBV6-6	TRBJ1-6	TGTGCCAGCAGCGGCCCACAGAGCTCCTATAATTCACCCCTCCACTTT	CASSGPQSSYNSPLHF
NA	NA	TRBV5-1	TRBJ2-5	TGCGCCAGCAGCGTTCGGGAGACCCAGTACTTC	CASSVRETQYF
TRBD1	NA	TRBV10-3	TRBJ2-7	TGTGCCACCTGGGACAGCTATTACTACGAGCAGTACTTC	CATWDSYYYEQYF
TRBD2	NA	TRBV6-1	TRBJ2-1	TGTGCCAGCAGTGAATGGCTTGCGGGACTAGCGGGTTACAATGAGCAGTTCTTC	CASSEWLAGLAGYNEQFF
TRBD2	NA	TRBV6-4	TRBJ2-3	TGTGCCAGCAGTGCGACTAGCGGGACAGATACGCAGTATTTT	CASSATSGTDTQYF
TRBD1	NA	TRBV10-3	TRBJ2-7	TGTGCCATCAGTGGTACAGGGGCCAACTACGAGCAGTACTTC	CAISGTGANYEQYF
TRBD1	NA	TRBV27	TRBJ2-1	TGTGCCGCCAAGAAAGGACAGGTATACAATGAGCAGTTCTTC	CAAKKGQVYNEQFF
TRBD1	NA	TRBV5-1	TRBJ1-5	TGCGCCAGCAGCTGGGGGGACAGAAATCAGCCCCAGCATTTT	CASSWGDRNQPQHF
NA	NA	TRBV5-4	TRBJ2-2	TGTGCCATCGGGACTCCCGGGTCCGGGGAGCTGTTTTTT	CAIGTPGSGELFF
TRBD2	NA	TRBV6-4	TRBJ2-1	TGTGCCAGCAGTGACTCGTGGACTAGCGGGAGGGGTCGGGGGTACAATGAGCAGTTCTTC	CASSDSWTSGRGRGYNEQFF
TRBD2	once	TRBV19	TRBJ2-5	TGTGCCAGGATTGGAGCGGCGGGGGTACAAGAGACCCAGTACTTC	CARIGAAGVQETQYF
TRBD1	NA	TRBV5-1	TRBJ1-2	TGCGCCAGCAGCTTGAGCAGGGGGGAATACTATGGCTACACCTTC	CASSLSRGEYYGYTF
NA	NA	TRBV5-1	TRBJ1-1	TGCGCCAGCAGCTTTGACAGGTACAACATGAACACTGAAGCTTTCTTT	CASSFDRYNMNTEAFF
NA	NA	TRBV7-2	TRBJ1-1	TGTGCCAGCAGCCCGAGGCCGGGGATGAACACTGAAGCTTTCTTT	CASSPRPGMNTEAFF
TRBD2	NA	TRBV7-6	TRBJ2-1	TGTGCCAGCAGCTTAGTGGCCGGACTAGCGGGGGCCCACAATGAGCAGTTCTTC	CASSLVAGLAGAHNEQFF
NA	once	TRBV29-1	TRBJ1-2	TGCAGCGTTGATTCCACAGGGAGGGACTATGGCTACACCTTC	CSVDSTGRDYGYTF
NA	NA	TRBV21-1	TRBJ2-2	TGTGCCAGCAGCAAACGTTCCGGGGAGCTGTTTTTT	CASSKRSGELFF
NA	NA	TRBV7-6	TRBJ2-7	TGTGCCAGCAGCTTACGGTCGAGCGGCCCCTACGAGCAGTACTTC	CASSLRSSGPYEQYF
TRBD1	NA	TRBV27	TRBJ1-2	TGTGCCAGCAGTTTCCTCCCACAGGGGGCTCATGGCTACACCTTC	CASSFLPQGAHGYTF
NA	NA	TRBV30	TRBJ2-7	TGTGCCTGGAGTATGGGGGCCTCCTACGAGCAGTACTTC	CAWSMGASYEQYF
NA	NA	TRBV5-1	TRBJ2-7	TGCGCCAGCAGCTTGGTTGGAGAGCAGTCCTTC	CASSLVGEQSF
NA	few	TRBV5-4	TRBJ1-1	TGTGCCAGCAGCTTGGACAGTTCAGAAGCTTTCTTT	CASSLDSSEAFF
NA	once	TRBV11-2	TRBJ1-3	TGTGCCAGCAGCCCTGTCGTGGCCTCTGGAAACACCATATATTTT	CASSPVVASGNTIYF
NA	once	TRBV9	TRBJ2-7	TGTGCCAGCAGCTTTTTCAGTTTGCCCTCCTACGAGCAGTACTTC	CASSFFSLPSYEQYF